This TCR beta chain was recovered during a study of shared clonotypes between healthy human individuals. Germline V gives CDR1 SGHRS, CDR2 YFSETQ. This CDR3 spans 15 amino acids. V shed 5 bases and J shed 7 bases, with 19 bases lying between them. The material for each subset, its genomic DNA, was split evenly across several immunoSEQ plates. Libraries were prepared by immunoSEQ multiplex PCR; TCRdb keeps only in-frame clonotypes and omits some of them. This sample has about 2.3 million clones, with 92% found just once. Sequencing used naive CD4+ T cells from PBMCs. Subset denoted: CD45RA+ positively selected. This TCR was recovered from a man aged 18 to 30 in good health. Some clones in this sample may be carry-over from other donors' samples. This chain joins TRBV5-1 and TRBJ1-3, with D perhaps TRBD1 (5 bases). CDR3 DNA sequence: TGCGCCAGCAGTTCCGACGGGGGGTCGTACAACACCATATATTTT. This encodes CASSSDGGSYNTIYF.